Described below is a single T cell receptor (beta chain) sequence and its context. Its antigen is not known. The junction differs from germline at one of its ends, possibly a read error. A modified ARM-PCR protocol with three rounds of nested PCR amplified TCRbeta. TCRdb redid the calling of the multiplex PCR reads with MiXCR, one entry per CDR3 protein. The sample shows about 85,000 distinct CDR3 sequences, about 66% of them seen only once. The data stem from a study of tumor and adjacent non-tumor tissue in lung cancer. Study-level background: Patients comprised about eleven adenocarcinoma, 2 squamous cell carcinoma and 1 small cell lung cancer. On average, productive TCRbeta reads reached about 4.17 million per sample.

Whole-study findings and limits: Tumor repertoires had a smaller top 100 clone share than normal lung. Tumor tissue had significantly higher TCR diversity than normal lung.

The CDR3 runs 16 residues. Germline lookup yields CDR1 MNHNS and CDR2 SASEGT. RNA was extracted from bulk tissue without any cell sorting. The sequencing input was lung tumor tissue. J is TRBJ2-7 and V is TRBV6-1; weak D call: TRBD1 (6 bases). The sequence derives from a man in his sixties or seventies with non-small cell lung cancer. The CDR3 is CASRERIGGHTYEQYF. The DNA for the CDR3 is TGTGCTAGCAGAGAAAGGATAGGGGGACATACCTACGAGCAGTACTTC.